This note documents a single T cell receptor (beta chain) sequence. The antigen remains unidentified. These data come from a study of T cells after yellow fever vaccination. Study-wide points: Contamination of FACS-sorted repertoires by abundant clonotypes from the bulk population could occur.

The study made its TCR cDNA through 5'RACE template switching. That step introduced a universal primer site along with UMIs. TCRdb independently ran MiXCR on the 5' RACE reads; one entry per CDR3 protein. The top ten hold more than 13% of the sample, which has 500,000 to 700,000 distinct CDR3 sequences, 15% to 20% seen once. The TCR originated in a man aged 25 to 40 who received the YFV17D yellow fever vaccine. Sequencing used PBMCs, obtained 15 days after the yellow fever booster vaccination.

The CDR3 coding sequence is TGTGCCAGTAGTATTCGGGGAGGGTACAGGGCCGATAGCAATCAGCCCCAGCATTTT. Its protein product is CASSIRGGYRADSNQPQHF. The chain is built from TRBV19 and TRBJ1-5, with D possibly TRBD1 on 6 matching bases. Trimming took 3 bases from V and 0 from J, leaving 21 bases between them. The CDR3 loop spans 19 amino acids. CDR1 and CDR2 from the germline V gene are LNHDA and SQIVND (reference sequence).